This paragraph covers one T cell receptor beta chain sequence. This sample was included in a study of a mutant IDH1 vaccine in newly diagnosed glioma. Documented time point: baseline, week 1 (first vaccination visit). Treatment here: pre-vaccination baseline after standard-of-care therapy. Astrocytomas that were new, WHO grade 3 or 4, IDH1-mutant and ATRX-lost were present in the donors. Clones were read by immunoSEQ multiplex PCR, and TCRdb kept only the in-frame ones, dropping some. In the table there are approximately 67,000 clones, around 83% of which are singletons. This sequence was found in a young woman with glioma. Some clones in this sample may be carry-over from other donors' samples. The sequencing used peripheral blood mononuclear cells (PBMCs), collected from a glioma patient treated with radiotherapy, temozolomide or both.

The CDR3 nucleotides read TGCAGCGTGAACGGACTAGCGGGAGGGTCTCGGGAGCAGTACTTC. Its protein product is CSVNGLAGGSREQYF. The V and J genes are TRBV29-1 and TRBJ2-7; 15 nucleotides agree with TRBD2. Germline V lookup: CDR1 SQVTM, CDR2 ANQGSEA. The V segment lost 6 bases and the J segment 7 bases; nucleotides outside the gene matches: 10. CDR3 length: 15 amino acids.